This T cell receptor (beta chain) is from a study of shared clonotypes between healthy human individuals. Study observations and caveats: The small donor group covered limited genetic and exposure diversity.

This CDR3 contains 14 residues. The germline gives CDR1 GTSNPN, CDR2 SVGIG (reference sequence). Trimming took 2 bases from V and 4 from J; bases not matched to a gene: 5. With regard to this clone: Antigen unknown.

Caucasian adults residing in Nashville, Tennessee made up all the donors. Extraction of genomic DNA in unsorted samples used approximately 100 million PBMCs. Profiled with immunoSEQ multiplex PCR; TCRdb holds only in-frame clones, not every one. This sample carries hundreds of thousands of clones, around three quarters of them seen once, and the ten largest clones take around 12%. Sequenced sample: PBMCs. The rearrangement uses TRBV30 and TRBJ2-3; 8 bases line up with TRBD2. The receptor comes from a woman between 40 and 50 years old in good health. Some clones in this sample may be carry-over from other donors' samples. CDR3 loop: CAWSLSGSPDTQYF. The CDR3 DNA reads TGTGCCTGGAGTTTAAGCGGGAGTCCAGATACGCAGTATTTT.